These 28 T cell receptor beta chains share one sample of origin, sequenced in a study of neurological immune-mediated disorders. TCRdb re-called the 5' RACE reads through MiXCR, storing one row per CDR3 protein. The table lists roughly 39,000 distinct CDR3 sequences, around 5% of them singletons. The specimen sequenced was CD4+ T cells from blood. These receptors were collected from a man aged 18 to 30 in good health.

Ten or more counts support this clonotype. The chain recombines TRBV20-1 with TRBJ1-6; D is ambiguous. The CDR3 runs to 14 residues. The ends were cut back, 5 bases at V and 7 bases at J, with 15 bases in the middle. Per germline, CDR1 DFQATT and CDR2 SNEGSKA (reference sequence). The CDR3 sequence: CSAPPVLGNSPLHF. The CDR3 coding sequence is TGCAGTGCTCCGCCCGTCCTGGGAAATTCACCCCTCCACTTT.

In its sample, this clonotype was seen many times. The chain recombines TRBV5-1 with TRBJ2-6, with no clear D. V shed 5 bases and J shed 0 bases, with 9 bases lying between them. The CDR3 runs 15 residues. Germline loops: CDR1 SGHRS, CDR2 YFSETQ. The DNA for the CDR3 is TGCGCCAGCAGGACGCTCAGCTCTGGGGCCAACGTCCTGACTTTC. This codes for CASRTLSSGANVLTF. Variable domain in full (rest from reference TRBV5-1 and TRBJ2-6): KAGVTQTPRYLIKTRGQQVTLSCSPISGHRSVSWYQQTPGQGLQFLFEYFSETQRNKGNFPGRFSGRQFSNSRSEMNVSTLELGDSALYLCASRTLSSGANVLTFGAGSRLTVL.

The sample holds many counts of this clonotype. The V and J genes are TRBV20-1 and TRBJ1-2; perhaps TRBD1 as D (5 bases). The CDR3 sequence is 20 residues long. Germline V gene sequence: CDR1 DFQATT, CDR2 SNEGSKA (reference sequence). The V gene lost 0 bases and the J gene lost 2 bases, with 28 bases spanning the gap. CDR3 residues: CSARDHAGGLGVAWNYGYTF. The CDR3 region has the DNA TGCAGTGCTAGAGATCACGCCGGCGGTTTGGGGGTGGCGTGGAACTATGGCTACACCTTC.

This clonotype was counted at least ten times. This chain links TRBV20-1 with TRBJ2-1; TRBD1 is a possible D gene (6 bases). V was cut by 4 bases and J by 1 base, with 8 bases left in between. Germline-derived CDR1 and CDR2 are DFQATT and SNEGSKA (reference sequence). The CDR3 is made up of 13 amino acids. CDR3 protein: CSATRGSYNEQFF. CDR3 sequence (DNA): TGCAGTGCTACCAGGGGATCCTACAATGAGCAGTTCTTC.

This clonotype appeared many times. The genes are TRBV5-1 and TRBJ2-3; D gene ambiguous. In germline, CDR1 is SGHRS, CDR2 YFSETQ. CDR3 length: 13 amino acids. Trimming shortened V by 4 bases and J by 6 bases, and 12 bases separated the two germline ends. The CDR3 region is CASSALFWDTQYF. The CDR3 DNA reads as TGCGCCAGCAGCGCCCTATTCTGGGATACGCAGTATTTT.

This clonotype occurred many times. The chain recombines TRBV5-4 with TRBJ1-1, with D uncertain. Trimming cost V 0 bases and J 10 bases, with 13 bases left between them. This CDR3 contains 13 residues. CDR1 is SGHNT and CDR2 is YYREEE in the germline V gene (reference sequence). CDR3 DNA: TGTGCCAGCAGCTTGGGGTACCCTTCGAGAGCTTTCTTT. The encoded protein is CASSLGYPSRAFF.

This clonotype rates as medium-sized (0.01 to 0.1%). This rearrangement joins TRBV7-3 to TRBJ2-2; D gene ambiguous. This CDR3 spans 12 amino acids. Trimming pared 4 bases from V and 7 bases from J, leaving 7 bases between. The germline V gene has CDR1 SGHTA and CDR2 FQGTGA. The CDR3 loop reads CASSSFNGELFF. DNA of the CDR3: TGTGCCAGCAGCTCGTTTAACGGGGAGCTGTTTTTT.

CDR3 protein: CASISEGNNQPQHF. The CDR3 DNA reads TGTGCCAGCATCTCGGAGGGGAACAATCAGCCCCAGCATTTT. This chain connects TRBV4-2 to TRBJ1-5, with a possible D match to TRBD1 (5 bases). V lost 7 bases and J 3 bases, leaving 13 bases between the germline ends. This CDR3 is built from 14 residues. Germline V gene data show CDR1 as LGHNA and CDR2 as YNFKEQ.

This clonotype was seen ten or more times. The rearrangement links TRBV29-1 to TRBJ2-6; 11 bases match TRBD1. The CDR3 contains 17 residues. Germline values: CDR1 SQVTM, CDR2 ANQGSEA. V gave up 6 bases and J gave up 4 bases; unmatched junction bases: 11. CDR3 protein: CSVDSGTGGFGANVLTF. CDR3 DNA: TGCAGCGTCGATTCCGGGACAGGGGGATTCGGGGCCAACGTCCTGACTTTC.

This clonotype showed up many times. The J gene is TRBJ1-1, the V gene TRBV9, with 8 bases identical to TRBD1. V lost 5 bases, J lost 3 bases, and 9 bases stayed unmatched. The CDR3 is made up of 15 amino acids. Germline values: CDR1 SGDLS, CDR2 YYNGEE. The CDR3 bases are TGTGCCAGCAGGAGATTACAGGGGGGTTACACTGAAGCTTTCTTT. Translation gives CASRRLQGGYTEAFF.

Many counts were recorded for this clonotype. The chain is built from TRBV2 and TRBJ2-7, with D hard to call. Germline assignment: CDR1 SNHLY and CDR2 FYNNEI. Between the trimmed V and J ends, which lost 5 bases and 3 bases, there was a span of 14 bases. The CDR3 length is 14 residues. DNA for the CDR3: TGTGCCAGCAGTTCAATTGGGGAATTCTACGAGCAGTACTTC. This codes for CASSSIGEFYEQYF. The full variable domain, with the rest looked up from reference TRBV2 and TRBJ2-7, is EPEVTQTPSHQVTQMGQEVILRCVPISNHLYFYWYRQILGQKVEFLVSFYNNEISEKSEIFDDQFSVERPDGSNFTLKIRSTKLEDSAMYFCASSSIGEFYEQYFGPGTRLTVT.

There are many counts of this clonotype. The chain is built from TRBV10-2 and TRBJ1-5, with D uncertain. Trimming pared 2 bases from V and 3 bases from J, leaving 11 bases between. Germline CDR1 WSHSY, CDR2 SAAADI. The CDR3 sequence is 15 residues long. The DNA of the CDR3 is TGCGCCAGCAGTGAGACAGCGAACCCCAATCAGCCCCAGCATTTT. Translated, it gives CASSETANPNQPQHF.

The rearrangement joins TRBV6-6 to TRBJ2-5; maybe TRBD2 (5 bases). This CDR3 has 15 amino acids. Germline CDR1 and CDR2: MNHNY and SVGAGI (reference sequence). CDR3 residues: CNSIYGPGMGETQYF. The CDR3 nucleotides read TGTAACAGCATTTACGGGCCGGGGATGGGAGAGACCCAGTACTTC.

The table lists this clonotype with many counts. The chain is built from TRBV4-1 and TRBJ1-4; 7 bases agree with TRBD1. V lost 1 base to trimming and J lost 5 bases; unmatched junction nucleotides: 4. The CDR3 extends over 15 amino acids. Germline V gene sequence: CDR1 MGHRA, CDR2 YSYEKL. DNA of the CDR3: TGCGCCAGCAGCCAAGGTTCACAGGGGAATGAAAAACTGTTTTTT. Translation: CASSQGSQGNEKLFF.

This clonotype was counted at least ten times. CDR3 sequence (DNA): TGCGCCAGCAGCGGGGAGCGGGGGGGCATCTCAGATACGCAGTATTTT. Amino acid sequence: CASSGERGGISDTQYF. V and J are TRBV5-1 and TRBJ2-3; 10 nucleotides align to TRBD2. Germline V CDR1 and CDR2: SGHRS, YFSETQ. The CDR3 has 16 amino acids. J lost 4 bases, V lost 4 bases, and 9 bases had no gene match.

This clonotype was observed at least ten times. J is TRBJ1-2 and V is TRBV6-5; D is undetermined. The CDR3 spans 16 residues. Germline CDR1 reads MNHEY; CDR2 reads SVGAGI. The V end was cut by 0 bases, the J end by 2 bases, with 13 bases between. The chain's CDR3 is CASSYSYSGRNYGYTF. CDR3 nucleotides: TGTGCCAGCAGTTACTCGTATAGCGGACGGAACTATGGCTACACCTTC.

At least ten counts were recorded for this clonotype. The chain joins TRBV6-5 to TRBJ1-1; 7 nucleotides match TRBD1. The germline V gene has CDR1 MNHEY and CDR2 SVGAGI. This CDR3 comprises 15 residues. The junction had 7 bases not matched to a gene; V was cut back by 5 bases and J by 1 base. The CDR3 is CASSIYRGKNTEAFF. The CDR3 DNA reads as TGTGCCAGCAGTATTTACAGGGGTAAGAACACTGAAGCTTTCTTT.

This clonotype appeared many times. The chain has TRBV29-1 and TRBJ1-1; 9 bases map to TRBD1. There are 14 residues in the CDR3. CDR1 and CDR2 (germline): SQVTM, ANQGSEA. V shed 6 bases, J shed 2 bases, and the junction held 7 bases outside the gene matches. The CDR3: CSVPMGQGNTEAFF. CDR3 in DNA: TGCAGCGTGCCAATGGGACAGGGAAACACTGAAGCTTTCTTT. Full variable domain (remainder filled in from reference TRBV29-1 and TRBJ1-1): SAVISQKPSRDICQRGTSLTIQCQVDSQVTMMFWYRQQPGQSLTLIATANQGSEATYESGFVIDKFPISRPNLTFSTLTVSNMSPEDSSIYLCSVPMGQGNTEAFFGQGTRLTVV.

This clonotype was seen repeatedly, ten times or more. V gene TRBV10-3 combines with J gene TRBJ2-7; no clear D gene. Germline V gives CDR1 ENHRY, CDR2 SYGVKD. Trimming left V 10 bases short and J 1 base short, with 23 bases between. CDR3 length: 16 amino acids. CDR3 nucleotides: TGTGCCACCTCTACACCCCCAAATAAAGAGTCCTACGAGCAGTACTTC. Its translation is CATSTPPNKESYEQYF.

This clonotype was seen at least ten times. This chain connects TRBV5-1 to TRBJ1-1, with TRBD1 matching over 9 bases. V trimming: 1 base; J trimming: 0 bases; junction bases outside the gene matches: 4. This CDR3 has 16 amino acids. Germline values: CDR1 SGHRS, CDR2 YFSETQ. CDR3 amino acids: CASSLLGQGLNTEAFF. CDR3 in DNA: TGCGCCAGCAGCTTGTTGGGACAGGGTTTGAACACTGAAGCTTTCTTT.

This clonotype was observed at least ten times. This chain joins TRBV20-1 and TRBJ2-5; 12 bases align to TRBD1. V trimming: 3 bases; J trimming: 4 bases; junction bases outside the gene matches: 6. Per germline, CDR1 DFQATT and CDR2 SNEGSKA (reference sequence). The CDR3 is made up of 15 amino acids. DNA of the CDR3: TGCAGTGCTAGGAGGGGACAGGGGGCCGGAGAGACCCAGTACTTC. Amino acids: CSARRGQGAGETQYF.

A remark on this clonotype: A clone one base away is much larger, so this may be a read error. The chain couples TRBV5-1 to TRBJ2-2, with D hard to call. Trimming cost V 1 base and J 3 bases, with 10 bases left between them. The germline gives CDR1 SGHRS, CDR2 YFSETQ. The CDR3 has 15 residues. CDR3 region: CASSLSPLHTGELFF. In nucleotides, the CDR3 is TGCGCCAGCAGCTTGAGTCCACTCCACACCGGGGAGCTGTTTTTT. The full variable domain, its missing parts supplied by reference TRBV5-1 and TRBJ2-2, is KAGVTQTPRYLIKTRGQQVTLSCSPISGHRSVSWYQQTPGQGLQFLFEYFSETQRNKGNFPGRFSGRQFSNSRSEMNVSTLELGDSALYLCASSLSPLHTGELFFGEGSRLTVL.

This clonotype has a count of ten or more. The rearrangement joins TRBV29-1 to TRBJ1-4; D uncertain. Germline CDR1 is SQVTM and CDR2 is ANQGSEA. V lost 4 bases to trimming and J lost 4 bases, with 7 bases between them. The CDR3 length is 12 residues. Here the CDR3 reads CSVVSLNEKLFF. The CDR3 DNA reads as TGCAGCGTTGTCAGCCTTAATGAAAAACTGTTTTTT.

This clonotype was picked up many times. V usage is TRBV27 and J usage is TRBJ2-4, with 8 positions matching TRBD2. The CDR3 has 14 residues. Germline CDR1 is MNHEY and CDR2 is SMNVEV (reference sequence). V lost 7 bases, J lost 6 bases, and 8 bases stayed unmatched. Written as DNA, the CDR3 is TGTGCCAGCAAAGGAGGACGGGGGGGAAACATTCAGTACTTC. Translated, it gives CASKGGRGGNIQYF.

This clonotype was observed at least ten times. The rearrangement joins TRBV20-1 to TRBJ2-5, with no clear D. From germline, CDR1 is DFQATT and CDR2 SNEGSKA (reference sequence). The V end was cut by 3 bases, the J end by 5 bases, with 7 bases between. This CDR3 spans 11 amino acids. The CDR3 region is CSARGDETQYF. The DNA for the CDR3 is TGCAGTGCTAGGGGTGATGAGACCCAGTACTTC.

The sample holds a few counts of this clonotype. The genes are TRBV6-5 and TRBJ2-6; D remains ambiguous. Deletions cut 8 bases from V and 0 bases from J, with 8 bases between. Germline V lookup: CDR1 MNHEY, CDR2 SVGAGI. The CDR3 extends over 14 amino acids. This CDR3 is CASSEVSGANVLTF. In nucleotides, the CDR3 is TGTGCCAGCTCCGAGGTCTCTGGGGCCAACGTCCTGACTTTC.

Many counts were recorded for this clonotype. The chain has TRBV5-1 and TRBJ1-1; 8 nucleotides agree with TRBD1. With 4 bases clipped from V and 4 bases from J, the junction kept 9 bases outside the gene matches. This CDR3 is built from 15 residues. Germline V lookup: CDR1 SGHRS, CDR2 YFSETQ. The CDR3 sequence is CASSTGGGSGTEAFF. As DNA, the CDR3 is TGCGCCAGCAGCACAGGGGGGGGTTCAGGCACTGAAGCTTTCTTT.

This clonotype has ten or more counts. The chain employs TRBV5-6 and TRBJ2-3; the D call may be TRBD1 or TRBD2 (5 bases each). Germline lookup yields CDR1 SGHDT and CDR2 YYEEEE. The CDR3 sequence is 15 residues long. The V and J ends lost 3 bases and 2 bases respectively, with 13 bases between them. As DNA, the CDR3 is TGTGCCAGCAGCTCCCCTTTCGGGGCCACAGATACGCAGTATTTT. Its translation is CASSSPFGATDTQYF.